A selection of T cell receptor beta chains follows, all from one sample in a study of OX40 agonist ivuxolimab in advanced cancers. The repertoire was sequenced with immunoSEQ multiplex PCR; TCRdb's copy has only in-frame clones and lacks some. Among 48,000 or so clones listed, around 90% were seen once. The sample was CD4+ or CD8+ T cells sorted from blood, taken in a trial of the OX40 agonist ivuxolimab. Receptors were obtained from an adult with an advanced solid tumor such as melanoma, head and neck, liver or kidney cancer. Both conserved end residues are part of each CDR3. Fields, in order: V gene, clone size, D gene, J gene, CDR3 protein, CDR3 DNA. D genes are given only for firm matches. The size entry is marked missing in some rows and otherwise reads once, few, many or a size class.

V: TRBV21-1
size: few
D: NA
J: TRBJ2-1
CDR3: CASSTDRDPYNEQFF
DNA: TGTGCCAGCAGCACCGACAGGGACCCCTACAATGAGCAGTTCTTC

V: TRBV15
size: NA
D: NA
J: TRBJ1-5
CDR3: CATSGGRDTNQPQHF
DNA: TGTGCCACCAGCGGGGGCCGGGACACTAATCAGCCCCAGCATTTT

V: TRBV27
size: once
D: TRBD1
J: TRBJ1-2
CDR3: CASSSGQGNYGYTF
DNA: TGTGCCAGCAGTTCCGGACAGGGGAACTATGGCTACACCTTC

V: TRBV7-9
size: NA
D: NA
J: TRBJ1-3
CDR3: CASSLVGQPGNTIYF
DNA: TGTGCCAGCAGCTTAGTAGGACAGCCTGGAAACACCATATATTTT

V: TRBV10-1
size: NA
D: TRBD2
J: TRBJ2-1
CDR3: CASSYGGVDEQFF
DNA: TGCGCCAGCAGTTATGGGGGGGTCGATGAGCAGTTCTTC

V: TRBV27
size: NA
D: TRBD1
J: TRBJ1-2
CDR3: CASSLGQGARGYTF
DNA: TGTGCCAGCAGTTTAGGTCAGGGGGCCAGGGGCTACACCTTC

V: TRBV10-3
size: NA
D: TRBD1
J: TRBJ1-2
CDR3: CASGTGGIYGYTF
DNA: TGTGCCTCGGGGACAGGGGGTATCTATGGCTACACCTTC

V: TRBV5-1
size: NA
D: NA
J: TRBJ1-3
CDR3: CASSRGLSSGNTIYF
DNA: TGCGCCAGCAGCCGGGGTCTCAGCTCTGGAAACACCATATATTTT

V: TRBV7-9
size: NA
D: NA
J: TRBJ2-2
CDR3: CASSPDTDRGELFF
DNA: TGTGCCAGCAGCCCGGACACGGATCGCGGGGAGCTGTTTTTT

V: TRBV7-8
size: NA
D: NA
J: TRBJ1-5
CDR3: CASSLVRTPSNQPQHF
DNA: TGTGCCAGCAGCTTAGTGAGAACCCCTAGCAATCAGCCCCAGCATTTT

V: TRBV19
size: NA
D: NA
J: TRBJ2-2
CDR3: CASRGLGSGELFF
DNA: TGTGCCAGTAGAGGGTTGGGCTCCGGGGAGCTGTTTTTT

V: TRBV11-2
size: few
D: NA
J: TRBJ1-5
CDR3: CASQYSGDSNQPQHF
DNA: TGTGCCAGCCAATATTCGGGGGATAGCAATCAGCCCCAGCATTTT

V: TRBV7-6
size: NA
D: TRBD1
J: TRBJ1-6
CDR3: CASRSGGSNSPLHF
DNA: TGTGCCAGCAGGTCAGGGGGCTCGAATTCACCCCTCCACTTT

V: TRBV4-2
size: NA
D: NA
J: TRBJ1-1
CDR3: CASSPGVGGRTEAFF
DNA: TGTGCCAGCAGCCCCGGGGTGGGGGGCCGGACTGAAGCTTTCTTT

V: TRBV5-1
size: NA
D: TRBD1
J: TRBJ2-3
CDR3: CASSLEGGFTDTQYF
DNA: TGCGCCAGCAGCTTGGAAGGGGGCTTCACAGATACGCAGTATTTT

V: TRBV27
size: NA
D: TRBD1
J: TRBJ1-1
CDR3: CASSFWDRVNTEAFF
DNA: TGTGCCAGCAGTTTCTGGGACAGGGTGAACACTGAAGCTTTCTTT

V: TRBV29-1
size: once
D: TRBD2
J: TRBJ2-5
CDR3: CSVVWRGGRETQYF
DNA: TGCAGCGTTGTCTGGCGGGGGGGTCGGGAGACCCAGTACTTC

V: TRBV10-3
size: once
D: TRBD1
J: TRBJ1-1
CDR3: CAINPGGTEAFF
DNA: TGTGCCATCAATCCAGGGGGCACTGAAGCTTTCTTT

V: TRBV4-1
size: NA
D: NA
J: TRBJ1-1
CDR3: CASSPRASRTFSMNTEAFF
DNA: TGCGCCAGCAGCCCAAGAGCCTCCCGGACTTTTTCCATGAACACTGAAGCTTTCTTT

V: TRBV2
size: NA
D: TRBD2
J: TRBJ2-5
CDR3: CASSAGTSVRETQYF
DNA: TGTGCCAGCAGTGCCGGGACTAGCGTCCGGGAGACCCAGTACTTC

V: TRBV2
size: NA
D: NA
J: TRBJ1-5
CDR3: CASEGGRNNQPQHF
DNA: TGTGCCAGCGAGGGGGGAAGGAACAATCAGCCCCAGCATTTT

V: TRBV27
size: few
D: NA
J: TRBJ1-6
CDR3: CASRPLNSPLHF
DNA: TGTGCCAGCAGGCCCCTGAATTCACCCCTCCACTTT

V: TRBV27
size: NA
D: NA
J: TRBJ2-3
CDR3: CASSFGLSTGTQYF
DNA: TGTGCCAGCAGTTTCGGGCTGAGCACGGGTACGCAGTATTTT

V: TRBV6-6
size: NA
D: NA
J: TRBJ1-1
CDR3: CASSSLESDSTEAFF
DNA: TGTGCCAGCAGTTCCCTTGAGTCGGACAGCACTGAAGCTTTCTTT

V: TRBV28
size: NA
D: NA
J: TRBJ2-2
CDR3: CASSLQGRVTGELFF
DNA: TGTGCCAGCAGTCTACAGGGGAGGGTCACCGGGGAGCTGTTTTTT

V: TRBV7-6
size: NA
D: NA
J: TRBJ2-7
CDR3: CASSLEPGPTYEQYF
DNA: TGTGCCAGCAGCTTAGAGCCGGGACCGACCTACGAGCAGTACTTC

V: TRBV2
size: NA
D: NA
J: TRBJ2-7
CDR3: CASSVRMTVKTYEQYF
DNA: TGTGCCAGCAGTGTTCGAATGACAGTAAAGACTTACGAGCAGTACTTC

V: TRBV4-1
size: NA
D: NA
J: TRBJ1-2
CDR3: CASSQGTGFSNYGYTF
DNA: TGCGCCAGCAGCCAAGGAACAGGGTTCTCGAACTATGGCTACACCTTC

V: TRBV11-2
size: NA
D: NA
J: TRBJ2-1
CDR3: CASSSQLDLEFF
DNA: TGTGCCAGCAGCTCGCAACTGGACTTAGAGTTCTTC

V: TRBV5-1
size: NA
D: NA
J: TRBJ1-1
CDR3: CASSPAGGGGTEAFF
DNA: TGCGCCAGCAGCCCAGCGGGGGGGGGCGGCACTGAAGCTTTCTTT

V: TRBV4-1
size: NA
D: NA
J: TRBJ1-6
CDR3: CASSRDRTGLTYNSPLHF
DNA: TGCGCCAGCAGCCGAGACCGAACAGGGTTAACCTATAATTCACCCCTCCACTTT

V: TRBV7-9
size: NA
D: NA
J: TRBJ1-2
CDR3: CASRGVDKGPTNYGYTF
DNA: TGTGCCAGCAGGGGGGTGGACAAAGGTCCCACTAACTATGGCTACACCTTC

V: TRBV30
size: NA
D: NA
J: TRBJ1-1
CDR3: CAWKPVGLNTEAFF
DNA: TGTGCCTGGAAACCTGTGGGGTTGAACACTGAAGCTTTCTTT

V: TRBV27
size: NA
D: TRBD2
J: TRBJ2-7
CDR3: CASSGTNSYEQYF
DNA: TGTGCCAGCAGTGGGACTAACTCCTACGAGCAGTACTTC

V: TRBV6-4
size: NA
D: TRBD2
J: TRBJ2-3
CDR3: CASSEAAGSTDTQYF
DNA: TGTGCCAGCAGTGAGGCAGCGGGAAGCACAGATACGCAGTATTTT

V: TRBV7-9
size: once
D: NA
J: TRBJ1-4
CDR3: CASSGQGREKLFF
DNA: TGTGCCAGCAGTGGGCAGGGGAGAGAAAAACTGTTTTTT

V: TRBV11-2
size: NA
D: NA
J: TRBJ2-5
CDR3: CASSRSDSGETQYF
DNA: TGTGCCAGCAGCCGCTCCGACAGTGGCGAGACCCAGTACTTC

V: TRBV9
size: NA
D: TRBD2
J: TRBJ2-7
CDR3: CASSGGRALVYEQYF
DNA: TGTGCCAGCAGCGGGGGGAGGGCTTTGGTCTACGAGCAGTACTTC

V: TRBV7-8
size: NA
D: TRBD2
J: TRBJ2-1
CDR3: CASILTSGGADEQFF
DNA: TGTGCCAGCATCCTAACTAGCGGGGGGGCCGATGAGCAGTTCTTC

V: TRBV7-2
size: NA
D: TRBD2
J: TRBJ2-1
CDR3: CASSPGLAGGPDEQFF
DNA: TGTGCCAGCAGCCCTGGACTAGCGGGGGGGCCCGATGAGCAGTTCTTC

V: TRBV13
size: NA
D: TRBD1
J: TRBJ2-3
CDR3: CASSLGQGGKDTQYF
DNA: TGTGCCAGCAGCTTGGGACAGGGAGGGAAAGATACGCAGTATTTT

V: TRBV5-6
size: NA
D: TRBD1
J: TRBJ2-7
CDR3: CASSSFRDRGDYEQYF
DNA: TGTGCCAGCAGCTCGTTCCGGGACAGGGGAGACTACGAGCAGTACTTC

V: TRBV2
size: NA
D: NA
J: TRBJ2-1
CDR3: CASSKDSSYNEQFF
DNA: TGTGCCAGCAGTAAGGACAGCTCCTACAATGAGCAGTTCTTC

V: TRBV28
size: NA
D: NA
J: TRBJ1-2
CDR3: CASSLRQGTHYGYTF
DNA: TGTGCCAGCAGTTTACGGCAGGGGACTCACTATGGCTACACCTTC

V: TRBV5-6
size: NA
D: NA
J: TRBJ2-1
CDR3: CASSLRQYNEQFF
DNA: TGTGCCAGCAGCCTGCGACAGTACAATGAGCAGTTCTTC

V: TRBV19
size: NA
D: TRBD1
J: TRBJ1-5
CDR3: CASSGPRGDQPQHF
DNA: TGTGCCAGTAGTGGGCCCAGGGGGGACCAGCCCCAGCATTTT

V: TRBV6-1
size: NA
D: TRBD1
J: TRBJ1-6
CDR3: CASSEEGAAYNSPLHF
DNA: TGTGCCAGCAGTGAAGAGGGGGCGGCCTATAATTCACCCCTCCACTTT

V: TRBV14
size: NA
D: NA
J: TRBJ2-3
CDR3: CASSQEGRRSSTDTQYF
DNA: TGTGCCAGCAGCCAAGAAGGGAGGAGATCTAGCACAGATACGCAGTATTTT

V: TRBV4-1
size: NA
D: TRBD1
J: TRBJ1-2
CDR3: CASSQSTGGNYGYTF
DNA: TGCGCCAGCAGCCAATCGACAGGGGGAAACTATGGCTACACCTTC

V: TRBV19
size: NA
D: NA
J: TRBJ1-5
CDR3: CASSPIGGINQPQHF
DNA: TGTGCCAGTAGCCCTATCGGAGGGATCAATCAGCCCCAGCATTTT